Detailed here is one T cell receptor (beta chain). The CDR3 totals 14 residues. Trimming took off 1 base at V and 0 bases at J, with 8 bases between the two ends. The V gene's germline CDR1 is SGHDT and CDR2 YYEEEE. The entry originates in a study of blood T cell repertoires in COVID-19. Overall study: Some COVID-19 samples were acute and others convalescent; all came from the United States, Italy and Spain. Sources were T cells, B-cell-depleted T cells, or PBMCs; the material itself was cDNA or gDNA.

Libraries were prepared by immunoSEQ multiplex PCR; TCRdb keeps only in-frame clonotypes and omits some of them. The table includes some 240,000 clones, approximately 91% detected once. This clonotype originated in a man aged 60 to 75 who had recovered from COVID-19. The V gene is TRBV5-6, the J gene TRBJ2-7; D uncertain. The sample was peripheral blood. CDR3 sequence: CASSLFRSSYEQYF. Here the CDR3 DNA reads TGTGCCAGCAGCTTGTTTAGGAGCTCCTACGAGCAGTACTTC.